These 18 T cell receptor beta chains came from one sample sequenced in a study of T cells after yellow fever vaccination. Each CDR3 protein is one row after TCRdb ran MiXCR on the 5' RACE reads. The table has around 310,000 distinct CDR3 sequences, roughly 9.4% seen once. The sample in question was PBMCs, obtained on the day of the first yellow fever vaccination. Every receptor here comes from a man younger than 35 who received the YFV17D yellow fever vaccine.

The chain has TRBV6-2 or TRBV6-3 and TRBJ2-1; 11 bases line up with TRBD2. The CDR3 covers 17 residues. Unmatched junction bases numbered 8, after V lost 5 bases and J lost 2 bases. Germline-derived CDR1 and CDR2 are MNHEY and SVGEGT. For the CDR3, the DNA is TGTGCCAGCAGTCCAGCTAGCGGGGGGACGGCCTACAATGAGCAGTTCTTC. It codes for CASSPASGGTAYNEQFF.

In its sample, this clonotype was seen many times. The chain uses TRBV6-5 and TRBJ2-5; perhaps TRBD2 as D (5 bases). The CDR3 has 14 residues. Trimming shortened V by 8 bases and J by 2 bases, and 15 bases separated the two germline ends. From germline, CDR1 is MNHEY and CDR2 SVGAGI. This CDR3 reads CASSGNGHQETQYF. The DNA for the CDR3 is TGTGCCAGCTCGGGGAATGGGCATCAAGAGACCCAGTACTTC.

The chain recombines TRBV30 with TRBJ1-1; no definite D call. V lost 8 bases and J 1 base, leaving 11 bases between the germline ends. The CDR3 extends over 12 amino acids. Looked up from germline, CDR1 is GTSNPN and CDR2 is SVGIG (reference sequence). The CDR3 protein is CAGSRANTEAFF. CDR3 bases: TGTGCCGGGTCCCGCGCGAACACTGAAGCTTTCTTT.

This clonotype has a count of ten or more. The CDR3 nucleotides are TGTGCCAGCAGGGGACCCCGTGACAATGAGCAGTTCTTC. Amino acid sequence: CASRGPRDNEQFF. The V gene is TRBV7-9, the J gene TRBJ2-1, with D perhaps being TRBD1 or TRBD2 (5 bases each). CDR1 and CDR2 from the germline V gene are SEHNR and FQNEAQ (reference sequence). V gave up 6 bases and J gave up 5 bases, with 11 bases separating them. This CDR3 region has 13 residues.

This clonotype was observed a handful of times. The chain links TRBV10-3 to TRBJ2-2, with TRBD1 identical over 8 bases. This CDR3 is 19 amino acids long. CDR1 is ENHRY and CDR2 is SYGVKD in the germline V gene. Unmatched junction bases numbered 19, after V lost 4 bases and J lost 6 bases. CDR3 coding DNA: TGTGCCATCAGTGCTCCCGGAGAAGGGACAGGCCGCCGGGCCGGGGAGCTGTTTTTT. Protein sequence: CAISAPGEGTGRRAGELFF.

Only a few counts were recorded for this clonotype. The rearrangement links TRBV5-4 to TRBJ2-7; no clear D gene. V shed 0 bases and J shed 0 bases, with 7 bases lying between them. This CDR3 has 14 residues. Germline CDR1 and CDR2: SGHNT and YYREEE (reference sequence). The CDR3 DNA is TGTGCCAGCAGCTTGGTCGAAAACTCCTACGAGCAGTACTTC. Amino acids: CASSLVENSYEQYF.

This clonotype was observed a handful of times. The rearrangement links TRBV12-3 or TRBV12-4 to TRBJ2-7, with 9 positions matching TRBD1. V lost 7 bases, J lost 2 bases, and 9 bases stayed unmatched. There are 15 residues in the CDR3. CDR3 coding DNA: TGTGCCAGCACCTTACAGGGGGCCCGCCCCTACGAGCAGTACTTC. Protein sequence: CASTLQGARPYEQYF.

The rearrangement joins TRBV28 to TRBJ1-6, with TRBD1 identical over 9 bases. CDR1 is MDHEN, CDR2 SYDVKM, per germline. The CDR3 contains 15 residues. J lost 11 bases, V lost 2 bases, and 7 bases had no gene match. The CDR3 DNA follows: TGTGCCAGCAGTTTAATCGGGACAGGGTACGCACCCCTCCACTTT. Encoded protein: CASSLIGTGYAPLHF.

The V call is TRBV12-3 or TRBV12-4, the J call TRBJ2-5; D is possibly TRBD1 (6 bases). V dropped 9 bases and J dropped 7 bases, with 18 bases sitting between them. The CDR3 contains 13 residues. CDR3 DNA sequence: TGTGCCAGTACGGAGACCCAAGGGGGGACCCAGTACTTC. Its protein is CASTETQGGTQYF.

The CDR3 DNA sequence: TGTGCCAGCAGTTACCTAGGGATTTATGGCTACACCTTC. This encodes CASSYLGIYGYTF. V usage is TRBV6-5 and J usage is TRBJ1-2; D remains unclear. The CDR3 runs to 13 residues. Trimming removed 2 bases at V and 5 bases at J, with 9 bases between. CDR1 is MNHEY, CDR2 SVGAGI, per germline.

To note about this clonotype: The junction and the germline gene differ at one end; a read error may be behind it. This chain joins TRBV18 and TRBJ2-5; D is possibly TRBD2 (5 bases). The CDR3 runs to 13 residues. Per the germline V gene, CDR1 is KGHSH and CDR2 is LQKENI. CDR3 sequence (DNA): TGTGCCAGCTCTCCTAGCAGGTCGGAGACCCTGTACTTC. It translates to CASSPSRSETLYF.

The sample holds many counts of this clonotype. This chain joins TRBV5-1 and TRBJ1-1; possibly TRBD1 for D (6 bases). From germline, CDR1 is SGHRS and CDR2 YFSETQ. V lost 7 bases and J 0 bases, leaving 13 bases between the germline ends. There are 14 residues in the CDR3. The CDR3 is CASCQDSMNTEAFF. The CDR3 nucleotides read TGCGCCAGCTGCCAGGACAGCATGAACACTGAAGCTTTCTTT.

This clonotype was seen repeatedly, ten times or more. The CDR3 sequence is CASSRPMGTSYNSPLHF. DNA for the CDR3: TGTGCCAGCAGCCGTCCGATGGGGACCTCCTATAATTCACCCCTCCACTTT. V gene TRBV7-9 combines with J gene TRBJ1-6; D perhaps matches TRBD1 (5 bases). Trimming took 5 bases from V and 0 from J, leaving 14 bases between them. The CDR3 totals 17 residues. The V gene's germline CDR1 is SEHNR and CDR2 FQNEAQ (reference sequence).

The rearrangement joins TRBV27 to TRBJ2-7; D is undetermined. This CDR3 comprises 15 residues. The V and J ends lost 3 bases and 4 bases respectively, with 16 bases between them. From germline, CDR1 is MNHEY and CDR2 SMNVEV (reference sequence). The CDR3 region is CASSFGQPLSYEQYF. The CDR3 DNA reads TGTGCCAGCAGTTTCGGGCAACCCTTGTCTTACGAGCAGTACTTC.

In this sample, this clonotype turned up a few times. The chain carries TRBV4-3 and TRBJ2-1; TRBD1 is a possible D gene (6 bases). CDR3 length equals 16 residues. Germline assignment: CDR1 LGHNA and CDR2 YSLEER. With 5 bases removed from V and 0 bases from J, the gap between germline ends came to 14 bases. CDR3 protein: CASSSPVGGSYNEQFF. The CDR3 DNA is TGCGCCAGCAGCTCACCGGTAGGGGGCTCCTACAATGAGCAGTTCTTC.

This chain connects TRBV30 to TRBJ2-3, with D uncertain. Trimming took 0 bases from V and 0 from J, leaving 7 bases between them. Germline V gene lookup returns CDR1 GTSNPN and CDR2 SVGIG (reference sequence). The CDR3 length is 14 residues. CDR3 coding DNA: TGTGCCTGGAGTGTACGAGTTAGCACAGATACGCAGTATTTT. This translates into CAWSVRVSTDTQYF.

J is TRBJ2-1 and V is TRBV18; D uncertain. Germline V lookup: CDR1 KGHSH, CDR2 LQKENI. V lost 3 bases to trimming and J lost 9 bases, with 9 bases between them. The CDR3 totals 12 residues. The CDR3 reads CASSPFLGEQFF. The DNA for the CDR3 is TGTGCCAGCTCACCCTTCCTCGGTGAGCAGTTCTTC.

This clonotype occurred a few times. The chain links TRBV7-9 to TRBJ2-5; unclear D gene. This CDR3 region has 14 residues. The V end was cut by 5 bases, the J end by 5 bases, with 15 bases between. Germline V gives CDR1 SEHNR, CDR2 FQNEAQ (reference sequence). CDR3 amino acids: CASSLDGSTETQYF. The CDR3 coding sequence is TGTGCCAGCAGCCTAGACGGGTCAACGGAGACCCAGTACTTC.